These 27 T cell receptor beta chains share one sample of origin, sequenced in a study of cytomegalovirus exposure and HLA in healthy donors. The study ran its PCR with 60 Vbeta and 13 Jbeta primers. TCRdb's copy holds only in-frame clones and misses some; the assay was immunoSEQ multiplex PCR. The table shows some 150,000 clones, with over 60% occurring only once. The sequenced sample was PBMCs. The origin of the receptors is a woman between 40 and 55 years old in good health and CMV-seronegative.

V is TRBV10-3 and J is TRBJ1-1; unclear D gene. V shed 10 bases and J shed 4 bases, with 16 bases lying between them. The germline gives CDR1 ENHRY, CDR2 SYGVKD. The length of the CDR3 is 13 residues. The CDR3 reads CATEEKSLTEAFF. CDR3 DNA: TGTGCCACCGAAGAGAAATCGCTCACTGAAGCTTTCTTT.

This clone has just a few counts. V gene TRBV27 combines with J gene TRBJ2-1, with TRBD2 as a possible D gene (5 bases). The germline V gene has CDR1 MNHEY and CDR2 SMNVEV (reference sequence). V lost 2 bases and J lost 0, with 8 bases in between. The CDR3 spans 15 residues. Written as DNA, the CDR3 is TGTGCCAGCAGTTTACGCCGGGACTCCTACAATGAGCAGTTCTTC. Protein: CASSLRRDSYNEQFF.

J is TRBJ2-3 and V is TRBV6-1; D uncertain. The CDR3 spans 15 residues. Germline CDR1 and CDR2: MNHNS and SASEGT. The ends were cut back, 2 bases at V and 0 bases at J, with 9 bases in the middle. CDR3 nucleotides: TGTGCCAGCAGTGAATGGTGGAGCAGCACAGATACGCAGTATTTT. It encodes CASSEWWSSTDTQYF.

The chain recombines TRBV4-1 with TRBJ1-6, with 8 bases lining up with TRBD1. This CDR3 region has 16 residues. Germline loops: CDR1 MGHRA, CDR2 YSYEKL. Unmatched junction bases numbered 8, after V lost 0 bases and J lost 10 bases. The DNA of the CDR3 is TGCGCCAGCAGCCAAGATGTGACAGGGGCTGGGTCACCCCTCCACTTT. This gives the protein CASSQDVTGAGSPLHF.

The chain uses TRBV19 and TRBJ2-7; TRBD2 might be the D (5 bases). The CDR3 is 15 amino acids. CDR1 is LNHDA and CDR2 is SQIVND in the germline V gene (reference sequence). Trimming pared 2 bases from V and 4 bases from J, leaving 15 bases between. CDR3 sequence reads: CASSIFLLGGYEQYF. The CDR3, as DNA: TGTGCCAGTAGTATATTTTTACTAGGTGGATACGAGCAGTACTTC.

This clone was detected a few times. The chain uses TRBV1 and TRBJ1-2; the D call in the table, TRBD1, was not verified against the DNA. TRBV1 is a pseudogene. The CDR3 consists of 20 residues. The CDR3 DNA is TGCACCAGCAGCCGCAAAACCGGGACAGGGGGACCAGGAGCCCATTATGGCTACACCTTC. Translating gives CTSSRKTGTGGPGAHYGYTF.

The chain couples TRBV2 to TRBJ2-1; D might be TRBD1 (5 bases). CDR3 length: 14 amino acids. The V and J ends lost 4 bases and 9 bases respectively, with 16 bases between them. The germline V gene has CDR1 SNHLY and CDR2 FYNNEI. The CDR3 coding sequence is TGTGCCAGCAGTGCGGACACAGGTGCTATTGAGCAGTTCTTC. Its protein product is CASSADTGAIEQFF.

The V call is TRBV18, the J call TRBJ2-3; D call uncertain. This CDR3 region has 16 residues. Trimming removed 1 base at V and 0 bases at J, with 11 bases between. CDR1 and CDR2 (germline): KGHSH, LQKENI. CDR3 residues: CASSPQPPLSTDTQYF. The CDR3 DNA reads as TGTGCCAGCTCACCACAACCACCACTCAGCACAGATACGCAGTATTTT.

The V and J genes are TRBV30 and TRBJ1-1; D is perhaps TRBD1 (5 bases). This CDR3 spans 12 amino acids. V was trimmed by 7 bases and J by 3 bases, leaving 12 bases between them. Per the germline V gene, CDR1 is GTSNPN and CDR2 is SVGIG (reference sequence). CDR3: CASGGSYTEAFF. The CDR3 nucleotides are TGTGCCTCCGGGGGGTCCTACACTGAAGCTTTCTTT.

There are many counts of this clone. The chain is built from TRBV5-6 and TRBJ1-1; D call uncertain. Germline loops: CDR1 SGHDT, CDR2 YYEEEE. The V end lost 4 bases, the J end lost 0 bases, and 16 bases lay between the germline ends. This CDR3 spans 16 amino acids. The CDR3: CASSDDPTDLNTEAFF. As DNA, the CDR3 is TGTGCCAGCAGCGATGACCCTACAGATTTGAACACTGAAGCTTTCTTT.

This clone has only one observation. The chain uses TRBV30 and TRBJ2-5; TRBD2 matches at 7 bases. Germline values: CDR1 GTSNPN, CDR2 SVGIG (reference sequence). V was clipped by 2 bases and J by 5 bases; unmatched bases: 14. CDR3 size: 16 residues. CDR3 residues: CAWSKGPQGGRETQYF. CDR3 bases: TGTGCCTGGAGTAAAGGCCCTCAGGGAGGGAGGGAGACCCAGTACTTC.

The V and J genes are TRBV4-1 and TRBJ2-3, with D possibly TRBD2 on 6 matching bases. Trimming stripped 2 bases from V and 1 base from J, with 13 bases between. CDR1 and CDR2 from the germline V gene are MGHRA and YSYEKL. CDR3 size: 16 residues. CDR3 amino acids: CASSQLREVRTDTQYF. The CDR3 DNA is TGCGCCAGCAGCCAATTAAGGGAGGTCCGCACAGATACGCAGTATTTT.

This clone appeared once. V is TRBV6-1 and J is TRBJ2-1; 12 bases fit TRBD2. This CDR3 has 17 residues. Germline V gene data show CDR1 as MNHNS and CDR2 as SASEGT. With 4 bases clipped from V and 8 bases from J, the junction kept 12 bases outside the gene matches. The DNA for the CDR3 is TGTGCCAGCAGTGGTCGCCCGACTAGCGGGAGTATCTATGAGCAGTTCTTC. Its protein product is CASSGRPTSGSIYEQFF.

This clone was seen just once. The chain links TRBV19 to TRBJ2-1, with TRBD2 matching 8 bases. CDR3 length: 17 amino acids. The germline gives CDR1 LNHDA, CDR2 SQIVND (reference sequence). The V gene end was trimmed by 2 bases and the J gene end by 0 bases; junction bases not matched to a gene: 6. CDR3 region: CASSISAGDISYNEQFF. Written as DNA, the CDR3 is TGTGCCAGTAGTATATCAGCGGGAGACATCTCCTACAATGAGCAGTTCTTC.

In DNA form, the CDR3 reads TGTGCCACTCGGCGACAGGACTTGAACACTGAAGCTTTCTTT. It translates to CATRRQDLNTEAFF. The chain combines TRBV7-6 with TRBJ1-1, with a weak D call TRBD1 (6 bases). The CDR3 has 14 residues. The germline V and J ends were trimmed by 10 bases and 0 bases, with 15 bases remaining between them. Germline CDR1 and CDR2: SGHVS and FNYEAQ.

This clone was seen more than once but under ten times. An end of the junction differs from the germline gene, which may be a read error. The chain has TRBV7-9 and TRBJ2-7; 9 positions agree with TRBD2. Per germline, CDR1 SEHNR and CDR2 FQNEAQ (reference sequence). The CDR3 totals 16 residues. CDR3 amino acids: CSSSPSLAGSSYEQYF. The CDR3 region has the DNA TGTTCCAGCAGCCCCTCGCTAGCGGGGAGCTCCTACGAGCAGTACTTC.

The chain has TRBV28 and TRBJ1-1; TRBD1 matches 12 bases. V trimming: 8 bases; J trimming: 6 bases; junction bases outside the gene matches: 7. Germline V gene data show CDR1 as MDHEN and CDR2 as SYDVKM. This CDR3 has 14 amino acids. Written as DNA, the CDR3 is TGTGCCAGCGGCTGGGGGACAGGGGGCGCTGAAGCTTTCTTT. This gives the protein CASGWGTGGAEAFF.

The chain has TRBV10-2 and TRBJ1-1; D not resolved. Germline V gene data show CDR1 as WSHSY and CDR2 as SAAADI. Trimming shortened V by 2 bases and J by 3 bases, and 13 bases separated the two germline ends. The CDR3 is 15 residues long. CDR3 sequence (DNA): TGCGCCAGCAGTGAGGGGATAGGGAGGGACACTGAAGCTTTCTTT. Translating it yields CASSEGIGRDTEAFF.

The CDR3 nucleotides are TGTGCCAGTAGTCTTGGACAGACTTCACCCCTCCACTTT. Amino acids: CASSLGQTSPLHF. The chain has TRBV19 and TRBJ1-6; possibly TRBD1 for D (6 bases). Germline V lookup: CDR1 LNHDA, CDR2 SQIVND (reference sequence). The V end lost 5 bases, the J end lost 9 bases, and 11 bases lay between the germline ends. CDR3 length: 13 amino acids. Looking up the rest from reference TRBV19 and TRBJ1-6 gives the full variable domain: DGGITQSPKYLFRKEGQNVTLSCEQNLNHDAMYWYRQDPGQGLRLIYYSQIVNDFQKGDIAEGYSVSREKKESFPLTVTSAQKNPTAFYLCASSLGQTSPLHFGNGTRLTVT.

This chain uses TRBV6-6 with TRBJ2-1, with a weak D call TRBD2 (5 bases). V shed 6 bases and J shed 6 bases, with 15 bases lying between them. This CDR3 has 14 amino acids. Germline V gene sequence: CDR1 MNHNY, CDR2 SVGAGI (reference sequence). CDR3 residues: CASRMTAGTNEQFF. The CDR3 coding sequence is TGTGCCAGCAGAATGACCGCGGGTACCAATGAGCAGTTCTTC.

This clone was picked up one time. CDR3: CASSLSTVILEQFF. DNA of the CDR3: TGTGCCAGCAGTTTATCCACAGTGATTCTTGAGCAGTTCTTC. This rearrangement joins TRBV27 to TRBJ2-1; no definite D call. Trimming took off 0 bases at V and 9 bases at J, with 12 bases between the two ends. Germline V lookup: CDR1 MNHEY, CDR2 SMNVEV (reference sequence). The CDR3 is made up of 14 amino acids.

The V and J genes are TRBV2 and TRBJ2-5; TRBD2 matches 9 bases. The CDR3 has 16 amino acids. V shed 6 bases and J 4 bases; nucleotides not matched to a gene: 12. CDR1 and CDR2 (germline): SNHLY, FYNNEI. CDR3 bases: TGTGCCAGCAGCGCCCTGCGGCGGGGGGGCAGAGAGACCCAGTACTTC. Translation gives CASSALRRGGRETQYF.

This clone appeared once. The CDR3 reads CAITQGSYNEQFF. The CDR3 DNA sequence: TGTGCCATCACACAGGGTTCCTACAATGAGCAGTTCTTC. V usage is TRBV10-3 and J usage is TRBJ2-1, with D possibly matching TRBD1 (6 bases). This CDR3 region has 13 residues. The V and J ends lost 7 bases and 1 base respectively, with 8 bases between them. The germline V gene has CDR1 ENHRY and CDR2 SYGVKD.

The rearrangement joins TRBV27 to TRBJ1-5; D might be TRBD1 (6 bases). Germline CDR1 MNHEY, CDR2 SMNVEV (reference sequence). With 8 bases removed from V and 4 bases from J, the gap between germline ends came to 9 bases. The CDR3 loop spans 12 amino acids. The CDR3 loop reads CASGQGNQPQHF. DNA of the CDR3: TGTGCCAGCGGGCAGGGGAATCAGCCCCAGCATTTT.

The chain links TRBV5-1 to TRBJ2-7; D is unresolved. V lost 0 bases and J 2 bases, leaving 12 bases between the germline ends. Germline CDR1 and CDR2: SGHRS and YFSETQ. The CDR3 runs 15 residues. The CDR3 region is CASSLAPGLTYEQYF. CDR3 bases: TGCGCCAGCAGCTTGGCCCCAGGCTTGACCTACGAGCAGTACTTC.

The chain employs TRBV5-1 and TRBJ2-1; D is uncertain. Germline values: CDR1 SGHRS, CDR2 YFSETQ. The CDR3 loop spans 15 amino acids. Between the trimmed V and J ends, which lost 4 bases and 3 bases, there was a span of 14 bases. The CDR3 sequence is CASSLGAAVYNEQFF. The CDR3 DNA follows: TGCGCCAGCAGCCTGGGTGCGGCAGTCTACAATGAGCAGTTCTTC.

Concerning this clone: Mismatch with germline at one junction end may stem from a read error. The gene calls are TRBV7-9 and TRBJ1-3; weak D call: TRBD1 (5 bases). The V gene's germline CDR1 is SEHNR and CDR2 FQNEAQ (reference sequence). This CDR3 has 17 residues. The CDR3 here is CSSSLAASGLHFATIYF. CDR3 DNA: TGTTCCAGCAGCTTAGCGGCCTCAGGGCTACATTTCGCCACCATATATTTT.